One and the same sample provided the 30 T cell receptor beta chains below, sequenced in a study of blood T cell repertoires in COVID-19. This table comes from immunoSEQ multiplex PCR, and its TCRdb copy is limited to in-frame clones, with some not included. In the table there are some 130,000 clones, approximately 84% of which are singletons. The sequenced material came from peripheral blood. The source is a woman older than 75 with acute or convalescent COVID-19.

The chain has TRBV21-1 and TRBJ2-1; TRBD2 is the table's D call and was not checked against the DNA. TRBV21-1 is flagged as a pseudogene. The CDR3 has 16 amino acids. CDR3 in DNA: TGTGCCAGCAGCACGCTCCGGGTCTTCTCCTACAATGAGCAGTTCTTC. Translation gives CASSTLRVFSYNEQFF.

V gene TRBV25-1 combines with J gene TRBJ2-2, with 7 bases lining up with TRBD2. This CDR3 contains 17 residues. The ends lost 4 bases at V and 5 bases at J; junction bases unmatched: 13. Germline loops: CDR1 MGHDK, CDR2 SYGVNS. Written as DNA, the CDR3 is TGTGCCAGCAGTGGAAAGCGGGGCCGGACCTATACCGGGGAGCTGTTTTTT. Translating it yields CASSGKRGRTYTGELFF.

This clone showed up just once. The CDR3 reads CASSDGTGSYNEQFF. CDR3 DNA: TGTGCCAGCAGTGATGGGACAGGGTCCTACAATGAGCAGTTCTTC. This chain connects TRBV2 to TRBJ2-1; 9 bases line up with TRBD1. The germline CDR1 and CDR2 sequences are SNHLY and FYNNEI. The J segment lost 1 base and the V segment lost 3 bases, leaving 1 base of the junction unmatched. This CDR3 has 15 residues.

The chain carries TRBV11-2 and TRBJ1-1; D possibly corresponds to TRBD1 (5 bases). Germline lookup yields CDR1 SGHAT and CDR2 FQNNGV. The CDR3 covers 17 residues. V lost 0 bases and J lost 5, with 19 bases in between. The CDR3, as DNA: TGTGCCAGCAGCTTAGAGCCCCCGGAGGAGGGGTGGACTGAAGCTTTCTTT. Amino acids: CASSLEPPEEGWTEAFF. The variable domain in full, completed from reference TRBV11-2 and TRBJ1-1, reads EAGVAQSPRYKIIEKRQSVAFWCNPISGHATLYWYQQILGQGPKLLIQFQNNGVVDDSQLPKDRFSAERLKGVDSTLKIQPAKLEDSAVYLCASSLEPPEEGWTEAFFGQGTRLTVV.

The V and J genes are TRBV5-1 and TRBJ2-5, with 7 nucleotides matching TRBD1. J lost 0 bases, V lost 4 bases, and 15 bases had no gene match. This CDR3 is 18 amino acids long. Germline values: CDR1 SGHRS, CDR2 YFSETQ. Here the CDR3 reads CASSRPPDRERYQETQYF. CDR3 nucleotides: TGCGCCAGCAGCCGGCCGCCCGACAGGGAAAGGTACCAAGAGACCCAGTACTTC. The full variable domain, rest sourced from reference TRBV5-1 and TRBJ2-5, is KAGVTQTPRYLIKTRGQQVTLSCSPISGHRSVSWYQQTPGQGLQFLFEYFSETQRNKGNFPGRFSGRQFSNSRSEMNVSTLELGDSALYLCASSRPPDRERYQETQYFGPGTRLLVL.

The V gene is TRBV6-6, the J gene TRBJ1-6, with D hard to call. V was clipped by 0 bases and J by 5 bases, with 11 bases between them. CDR1 and CDR2 from the germline V gene are MNHNY and SVGAGI (reference sequence). The CDR3 length is 16 residues. CDR3: CASSYSFQADNSPLHF. The CDR3 DNA reads as TGTGCCAGCAGTTACTCATTCCAGGCCGATAATTCACCCCTCCACTTT.

The rearrangement links TRBV7-2 to TRBJ1-3; no clear D. Germline V gene sequence: CDR1 SGHTA, CDR2 FQGNSA. The CDR3 covers 17 residues. V shed 5 bases and J shed 0 bases, with 17 bases lying between them. DNA of the CDR3: TGTGCCAGCAGCCGCGGAGGCAGTTTCAGCTCTGGAAACACCATATATTTT. It is translated as CASSRGGSFSSGNTIYF.

V is TRBV7-8 and J is TRBJ2-7, with 8 nucleotides matching TRBD1. The CDR3 extends over 16 amino acids. The V segment lost 1 base and the J segment 0 bases; nucleotides outside the gene matches: 5. From germline, CDR1 is SGHVS and CDR2 FQNEAQ. The CDR3 spells CASSLEATGVSYEQYF. CDR3 bases: TGTGCCAGCAGCTTAGAGGCGACAGGGGTCTCCTACGAGCAGTACTTC.

The table lists this clone with a count of one. This rearrangement joins TRBV20-1 to TRBJ1-3; D uncertain. The CDR3 loop spans 12 amino acids. Deletions cut 3 bases from V and 3 bases from J, with 6 bases between. Germline-derived CDR1 and CDR2 are DFQATT and SNEGSKA (reference sequence). The CDR3 here is CSASPIGNTIYF. The CDR3 bases are TGCAGTGCTAGTCCCATTGGAAACACCATATATTTT.

The chain carries TRBV7-9 and TRBJ2-1; 12 bases match TRBD2. Trimming at V came to 2 bases and at J to 6 bases, leaving 5 bases not matched to a gene. In germline, CDR1 is SEHNR, CDR2 FQNEAQ (reference sequence). The CDR3 has 16 residues. CDR3 sequence (DNA): TGTGCCAGCAGCTTAACCCTAGCGGGAGGGGGCAATGAGCAGTTCTTC. Amino acids: CASSLTLAGGGNEQFF. The entire variable domain, with the rest obtained from reference TRBV7-9 and TRBJ2-1, is as follows: DTGVSQNPRHKITKRGQNVTFRCDPISEHNRLYWYRQTLGQGPEFLTYFQNEAQLEKSRLLSDRFSAERPKGSFSTLEIQRTEQGDSAMYLCASSLTLAGGGNEQFFGPGTRLTVL.

The J gene is TRBJ1-3, the V gene TRBV12-5; D unclear. This CDR3 is 13 amino acids long. Between the trimmed V and J ends, which lost 7 bases and 0 bases, there was a span of 7 bases. Germline CDR1 reads LGHNT; CDR2 reads FRNRAP. The CDR3 spells CASARVSGNTIYF. CDR3 coding DNA: TGTGCTAGTGCCCGGGTCTCTGGAAACACCATATATTTT.

This sequence joins TRBV21-1 and TRBJ1-4; no check of the table's D call, TRBD1, against the DNA was made. TRBV21-1 corresponds to a pseudogene. There are 17 residues in the CDR3. DNA of the CDR3: TGTGCCAGCAGACCGGGACAGGGGGCGCGTTCTAATGAAAAACTGTTTTTT. Translating gives CASRPGQGARSNEKLFF.

This clone is a singleton in its sample. The rearrangement links TRBV5-1 to TRBJ2-7, with D tentatively TRBD1 (6 bases). Deletions cut 4 bases from V and 4 bases from J, with 12 bases between. Germline V lookup: CDR1 SGHRS, CDR2 YFSETQ. The CDR3 covers 13 residues. This chain's CDR3 is CASSQQGRYEQYF. Written as DNA, the CDR3 is TGCGCCAGCAGCCAACAGGGTCGGTACGAGCAGTACTTC.

The J gene is TRBJ2-2, the V gene TRBV10-3; 12 nucleotides match TRBD2. The CDR3 runs 16 residues. J gave up 5 bases and V 6 bases, and 7 bases lay outside the gene matches. Germline CDR1 reads ENHRY; CDR2 reads SYGVKD. In nucleotides, the CDR3 is TGTGCCATCAGCGATAGGACTAGCGGGATAACCGGGGAGCTGTTTTTT. This encodes CAISDRTSGITGELFF.

The V gene is TRBV5-4, the J gene TRBJ2-2; 9 bases agree with TRBD1. The CDR3 has 16 residues. Germline loops: CDR1 SGHNT, CDR2 YYREEE (reference sequence). J gave up 0 bases and V 3 bases, and 3 bases lay outside the gene matches. DNA of the CDR3: TGTGCCAGCAGCTCCAGGACAGGGGCGAACACCGGGGAGCTGTTTTTT. It encodes CASSSRTGANTGELFF.

This chain joins TRBV19 and TRBJ1-2, with D tentatively TRBD1 (6 bases). Germline-derived CDR1 and CDR2 are LNHDA and SQIVND (reference sequence). This CDR3 spans 15 amino acids. Trimming left V 2 bases short and J 1 base short, with 11 bases between. CDR3 nucleotides: TGTGCCAGTAGTATAAGGGGGGGACTTAACTATGGCTACACCTTC. It translates to CASSIRGGLNYGYTF.

V gene TRBV7-2 combines with J gene TRBJ2-1; TRBD2 might be the D (6 bases). CDR1 and CDR2 (germline): SGHTA, FQGNSA. The CDR3 has 16 amino acids. The ends were cut back, 3 bases at V and 10 bases at J, with 22 bases in the middle. The chain's CDR3 is CASSFHPTSPSREQFF. In DNA, the CDR3 is TGTGCCAGCAGCTTCCACCCGACTAGTCCCAGTCGGGAGCAGTTCTTC.

This clone appeared once. The chain recombines TRBV3-1 (or the pseudogene TRBV3-2) with TRBJ2-7, with 8 bases aligning to TRBD2. Trimming at V came to 4 bases and at J to 2 bases, leaving 4 bases not matched to a gene. Per germline, CDR1 LGHDT and CDR2 YNNKEL (reference sequence). CDR3 length equals 14 residues. CDR3 residues: CASSPTSGAYEQYF. CDR3 DNA sequence: TGTGCCAGCAGCCCCACTAGCGGAGCCTACGAGCAGTACTTC.

This chain's CDR3 is CATSSGQGGGDTQYF. The CDR3 nucleotides read TGTGCCACCAGCAGCGGACAGGGGGGAGGAGATACGCAGTATTTT. V gene TRBV15 combines with J gene TRBJ2-3; 10 bases are a match to TRBD1. V was clipped by 3 bases and J by 5 bases; unmatched bases: 5. CDR1 is LNHNV, CDR2 YYDKDF, per germline (reference sequence). The CDR3 extends over 15 amino acids. Full variable domain (outside the CDR3, taken from reference TRBV15 and TRBJ2-3): DAMVIQNPRYQVTQFGKPVTLSCSQTLNHNVMYWYQQKSSQAPKLLFHYYDKDFNNEADTPDNFQSRRPNTSFCFLDIRSPGLGDTAMYLCATSSGQGGGDTQYFGPGTRLTVL.

V gene TRBV5-4 combines with J gene TRBJ2-7; D is perhaps TRBD1 (8 bases). The CDR3 sequence is 15 residues long. Trimming removed 2 bases at V and 3 bases at J, with 15 bases between. Germline values: CDR1 SGHNT, CDR2 YYREEE (reference sequence). The CDR3 loop is CASSFGQGGVYEQYF. CDR3 DNA sequence: TGTGCCAGCAGCTTTGGACAGGGAGGGGTCTACGAGCAGTACTTC.

The rearrangement links TRBV9 to TRBJ2-1; the match to TRBD2 covers 13 bases. In germline, CDR1 is SGDLS, CDR2 YYNGEE. V dropped 3 bases and J dropped 7; count of bases not matched to a gene: 4. The CDR3 is 15 residues long. The CDR3 DNA follows: TGTGCCAGCAGCGAACCGGGACTAGCGGGGAATGAGCAGTTCTTC. As protein: CASSEPGLAGNEQFF. Together with reference TRBV9 and TRBJ2-1, the CDR3 gives the full variable domain: DSGVTQTPKHLITATGQRVTLRCSPRSGDLSVYWYQQSLDQGLQFLIQYYNGEERAKGNILERFSAQQFPDLHSELNLSSLELGDSALYFCASSEPGLAGNEQFFGPGTRLTVL.

The chain joins TRBV28 to TRBJ2-7, with 8 bases matching TRBD1. The CDR3 is 16 amino acids. CDR1 and CDR2 from the germline V gene are MDHEN and SYDVKM. Trimming removed 1 base from V and 1 base from J; junction bases left unmatched: 6. CDR3 DNA sequence: TGTGCCAGCAGTTTATACTCCGGACAGGGTTCCTACGAGCAGTACTTC. It yields the protein CASSLYSGQGSYEQYF.

This chain joins TRBV6-1 and TRBJ1-3; D possibly corresponds to TRBD1 (5 bases). The CDR3 is 15 amino acids. In germline, CDR1 is MNHNS, CDR2 SASEGT. The V gene lost 1 base and the J gene lost 2 bases, with 9 bases spanning the gap. CDR3 nucleotide sequence: TGTGCCAGCAGTGAAGAACAGGTAACTGGAAACACCATATATTTT. Protein sequence: CASSEEQVTGNTIYF.

The J gene is TRBJ1-4, the V gene TRBV7-2, with 7 bases that match TRBD1. Germline V gene data show CDR1 as SGHTA and CDR2 as FQGNSA. The length of the CDR3 is 15 residues. V was clipped by 3 bases and J by 5 bases; unmatched bases: 6. The CDR3 sequence is CASSFPGTANEKLFF. The CDR3 DNA is TGTGCCAGCAGCTTCCCCGGGACAGCGAATGAAAAACTGTTTTTT.

Worth noting for this clone: This same CDR3 is encoded by further DNA sequences in the sample. CDR3 sequence (DNA): TGCGCCAGCAGCCCCAGGGCATTGAACACTGAAGCTTTCTTT. This encodes CASSPRALNTEAFF. The chain combines TRBV4-1 with TRBJ1-1; possibly TRBD1 for D (5 bases). CDR3 size: 14 residues. The V gene lost 4 bases and the J gene lost 0 bases, with 9 bases spanning the gap. Germline CDR1 reads MGHRA; CDR2 reads YSYEKL.

The CDR3 DNA reads TGTGCCAGCTCACCCGACCTGGCAGCGACTAATGAAAAACTGTTTTTT. Protein sequence: CASSPDLAATNEKLFF. The chain employs TRBV18 and TRBJ1-4; no clear D. V was clipped by 3 bases and J by 2 bases, with 13 bases between them. CDR3 size: 16 residues. Looked up from germline, CDR1 is KGHSH and CDR2 is LQKENI.

This clone was found a few times. The J gene is TRBJ2-1, the V gene TRBV4-3; 13 bases map to TRBD2. The CDR3 covers 17 residues. CDR1 and CDR2 from the germline V gene are LGHNA and YSLEER. J gave up 2 bases and V 4 bases, and 5 bases lay outside the gene matches. The CDR3 DNA follows: TGCGCCAGCAGCCCGGAACTAGCGGGAGGGCCCTACAATGAGCAGTTCTTC. Translated, it gives CASSPELAGGPYNEQFF.

The genes are TRBV11-2 and TRBJ1-5; 7 bases are shared with TRBD1. Germline CDR1 SGHAT, CDR2 FQNNGV. This CDR3 contains 15 residues. The junction had 6 bases not matched to a gene; V was cut back by 7 bases and J by 0 bases. CDR3 in amino acids: CASTRGQVSNQPQHF. CDR3 in DNA: TGTGCCAGCACCCGAGGACAGGTTAGCAATCAGCCCCAGCATTTT.

A single count supports this clone. V usage is TRBV5-1 and J usage is TRBJ2-2, with TRBD2 identical over 11 bases. Germline trimming cut 2 bases from V and 2 bases from J; bases unmatched to any gene: 5. The CDR3 has 17 residues. Germline V gene lookup returns CDR1 SGHRS and CDR2 YFSETQ. The CDR3 is CASSFRTSGSNTGELFF. CDR3 DNA: TGCGCCAGCAGCTTTAGGACTAGCGGGTCCAACACCGGGGAGCTGTTTTTT. Drawing the rest from reference TRBV5-1 and TRBJ2-2, the complete variable domain is KAGVTQTPRYLIKTRGQQVTLSCSPISGHRSVSWYQQTPGQGLQFLFEYFSETQRNKGNFPGRFSGRQFSNSRSEMNVSTLELGDSALYLCASSFRTSGSNTGELFFGEGSRLTVL.

This clone was detected only a few times. This chain links TRBV2 with TRBJ1-6, with TRBD1 matching 9 bases. The CDR3 spans 14 residues. The J segment lost 7 bases and the V segment lost 5 bases, leaving 3 bases of the junction unmatched. CDR1 and CDR2 (germline): SNHLY, FYNNEI. CDR3 in DNA: TGTGCCAGCAGTTGGACAGGGGCGAATTCACCCCTCCACTTT. Its protein is CASSWTGANSPLHF.